This TCR beta chain is from a study of T cell repertoires in cytomegalovirus infection. Study in general: CMV epitopes, recently identified HLA-C-restricted and well-studied HLA-B-restricted, were used. In public TCR beta signatures, there were indications of both CMV infection and matching HLA type. Study-level findings and limits: CMV-specific TCR beta clonotypes restricted by HLA-C were the ones dominating the ex vivo response.

TCRdb reanalysed the reads using MiXCR and keeps one entry per CDR3 protein. Seen here are 100,000 to 150,000 distinct CDR3 sequences, approximately 30% observed once, and the top ten hold approximately 50%. This clonotype was detected only a few times. Antigen specificity is unknown. The CDR3 sequence is 13 residues long. Trimming removed 4 bases from V and 7 bases from J; junction bases left unmatched: 6. The germline CDR1 and CDR2 sequences are SEHNR and FQNEAQ (reference sequence). The rearrangement uses TRBV7-9 and TRBJ2-7; TRBD2 aligns across 8 bases. The specimen was CD8+ T cells from cultured PBMCs, collected from culture after CMV antigen stimulation. This clonotype was sampled from a human donor in good health (CMV status not recorded). Some clones in this sample may be carry-over from other donors' samples. CDR3 in amino acids: CASSYGGAGEQYF. The CDR3 nucleotides are TGTGCCAGCAGCTACGGGGGGGCGGGAGAGCAGTACTTC.